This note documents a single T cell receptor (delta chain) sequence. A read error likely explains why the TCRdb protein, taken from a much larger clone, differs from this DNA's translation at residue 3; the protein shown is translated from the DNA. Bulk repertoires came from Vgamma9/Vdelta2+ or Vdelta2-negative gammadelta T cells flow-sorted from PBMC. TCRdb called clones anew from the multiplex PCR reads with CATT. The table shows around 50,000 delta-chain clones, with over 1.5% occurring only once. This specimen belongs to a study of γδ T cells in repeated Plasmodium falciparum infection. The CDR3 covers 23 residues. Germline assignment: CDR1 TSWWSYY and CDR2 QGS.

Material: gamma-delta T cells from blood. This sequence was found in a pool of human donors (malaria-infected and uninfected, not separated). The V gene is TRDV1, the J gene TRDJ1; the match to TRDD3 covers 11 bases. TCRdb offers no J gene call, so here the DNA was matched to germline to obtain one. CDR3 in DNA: TGTGCTCCTGGGGCCCGAATCCCCCGACTACGTACCCTCTTCTGGGGGATACTCGATAAACTCATCTTT. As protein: CAPGARIPRLRTLFWGILDKLIF.